The T cell receptor (beta chain) under discussion was sequenced for a study of blood T cell repertoires in COVID-19. Looking at the study overall: The United States, Italy and Spain were the sources of the acute and convalescent COVID-19 samples. From T cells, B-cell-depleted T cells, or PBMCs came the material, which was cDNA or gDNA.

The authors' processing: From reference gene primer amplification, estimates of nucleated cell counts were derived. This table comes from immunoSEQ multiplex PCR, and its TCRdb copy is limited to in-frame clones, with some not included. V, J and clone size are taken as reported in that table, and D and trimming were inferred from the DNA itself. Of fewer than 25,000 clones in the sample, more than 80% were seen once. Sequences were obtained from peripheral blood. This TCR derives from a human donor in a cohort sampled during active COVID-19.

The CDR3: CASSGQGRTEAFF. In DNA form, the CDR3 reads TGTGCCAGCAGCGGACAGGGCCGGACTGAAGCTTTCTTT. The chain employs TRBV27 and TRBJ1-1; the match to TRBD1 covers 8 bases. This CDR3 contains 13 residues. CDR1 is MNHEY and CDR2 is SMNVEV in the germline V gene (reference sequence). V was clipped by 6 bases and J by 5 bases; unmatched bases: 5.